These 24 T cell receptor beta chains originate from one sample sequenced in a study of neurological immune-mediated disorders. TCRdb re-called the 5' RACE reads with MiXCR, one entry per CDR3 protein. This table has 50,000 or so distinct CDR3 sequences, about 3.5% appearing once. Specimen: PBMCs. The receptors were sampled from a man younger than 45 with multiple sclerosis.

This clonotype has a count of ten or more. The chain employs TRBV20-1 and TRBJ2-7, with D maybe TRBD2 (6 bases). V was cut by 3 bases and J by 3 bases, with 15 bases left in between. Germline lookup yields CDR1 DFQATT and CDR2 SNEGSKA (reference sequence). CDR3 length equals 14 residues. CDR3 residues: CSASPPGEIYEQYF. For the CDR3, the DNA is TGCAGTGCTAGTCCCCCGGGGGAGATCTACGAGCAGTACTTC.

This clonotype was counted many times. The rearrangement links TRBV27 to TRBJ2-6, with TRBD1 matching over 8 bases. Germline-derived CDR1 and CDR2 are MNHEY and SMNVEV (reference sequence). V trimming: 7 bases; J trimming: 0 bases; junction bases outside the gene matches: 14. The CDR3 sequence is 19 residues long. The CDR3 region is CASTPIMTGVSSGANVLTF. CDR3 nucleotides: TGTGCCAGCACTCCAATCATGACAGGGGTTAGCTCTGGGGCCAACGTCCTGACTTTC.

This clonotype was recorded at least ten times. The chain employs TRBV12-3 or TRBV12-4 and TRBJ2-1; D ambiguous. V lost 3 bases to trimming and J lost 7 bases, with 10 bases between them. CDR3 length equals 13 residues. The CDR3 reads CASSFPNGNEQFF. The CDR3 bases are TGTGCCAGCAGTTTCCCTAACGGGAATGAGCAGTTCTTC.

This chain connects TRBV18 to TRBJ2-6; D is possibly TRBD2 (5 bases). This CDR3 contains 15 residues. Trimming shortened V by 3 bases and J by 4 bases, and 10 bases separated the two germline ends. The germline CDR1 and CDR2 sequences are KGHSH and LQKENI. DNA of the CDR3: TGTGCCAGCTCACCTGGTCCGGGGGGGGCCAACGTCCTGACTTTC. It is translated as CASSPGPGGANVLTF.

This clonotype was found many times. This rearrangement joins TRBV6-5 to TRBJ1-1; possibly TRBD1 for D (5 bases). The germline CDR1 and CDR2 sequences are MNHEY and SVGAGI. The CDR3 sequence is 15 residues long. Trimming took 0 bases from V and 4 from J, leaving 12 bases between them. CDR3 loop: CASSYSAGEGTEAFF. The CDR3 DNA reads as TGTGCCAGCAGTTACTCGGCGGGGGAGGGCACTGAAGCTTTCTTT.

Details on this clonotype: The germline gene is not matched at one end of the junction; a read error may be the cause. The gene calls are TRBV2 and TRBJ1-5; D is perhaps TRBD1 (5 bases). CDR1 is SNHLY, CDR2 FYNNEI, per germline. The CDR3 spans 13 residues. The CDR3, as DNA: TGTGCCAGCAAGACAGAGAATAATCAGCCCCAGAATTTT. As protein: CASKTENNQPQNF. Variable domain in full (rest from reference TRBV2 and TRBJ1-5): EPEVTQTPSHQVTQMGQEVILRCVPISNHLYFYWYRQILGQKVEFLVSFYNNEISEKSEIFDDQFSVERPDGSNFTLKIRSTKLEDSAMYFCASKTENNQPQNFGDGTRLSIL.

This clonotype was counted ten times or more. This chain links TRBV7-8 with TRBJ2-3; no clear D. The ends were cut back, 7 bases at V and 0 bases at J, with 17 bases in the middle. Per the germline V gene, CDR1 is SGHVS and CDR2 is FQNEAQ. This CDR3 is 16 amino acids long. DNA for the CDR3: TGTGCCAGCACCCAAGGCCATGGGGTTAGCACAGATACGCAGTATTTT. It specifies CASTQGHGVSTDTQYF.

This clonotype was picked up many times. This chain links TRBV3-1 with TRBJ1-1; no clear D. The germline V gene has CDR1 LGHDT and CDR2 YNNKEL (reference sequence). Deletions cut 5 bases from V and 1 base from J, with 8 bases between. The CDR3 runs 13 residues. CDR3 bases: TGTGCCAGCAGCTCACACGGGAACACTGAAGCTTTCTTT. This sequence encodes CASSSHGNTEAFF.

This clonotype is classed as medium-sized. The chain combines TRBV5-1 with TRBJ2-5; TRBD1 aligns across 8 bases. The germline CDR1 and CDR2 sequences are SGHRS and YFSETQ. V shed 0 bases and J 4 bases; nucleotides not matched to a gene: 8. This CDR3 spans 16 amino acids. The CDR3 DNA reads TGCGCCAGCAGCTTGGCAGTGACAGGGGCCGGAGAGACCCAGTACTTC. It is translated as CASSLAVTGAGETQYF.

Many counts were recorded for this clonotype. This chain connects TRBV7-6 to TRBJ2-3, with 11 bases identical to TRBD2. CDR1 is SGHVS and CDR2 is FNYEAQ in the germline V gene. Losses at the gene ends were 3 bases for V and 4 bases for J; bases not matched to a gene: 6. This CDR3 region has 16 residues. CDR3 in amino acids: CASSFSGGAPADTQYF. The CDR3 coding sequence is TGTGCCAGCAGCTTTAGCGGGGGGGCTCCCGCAGATACGCAGTATTTT.

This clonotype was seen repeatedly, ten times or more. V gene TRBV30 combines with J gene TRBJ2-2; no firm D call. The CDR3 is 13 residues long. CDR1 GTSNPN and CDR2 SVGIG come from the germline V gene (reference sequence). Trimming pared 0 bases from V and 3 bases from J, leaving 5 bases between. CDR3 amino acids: CAWSVRDTGELFF. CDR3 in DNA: TGTGCCTGGAGTGTAAGGGACACCGGGGAGCTGTTTTTT.

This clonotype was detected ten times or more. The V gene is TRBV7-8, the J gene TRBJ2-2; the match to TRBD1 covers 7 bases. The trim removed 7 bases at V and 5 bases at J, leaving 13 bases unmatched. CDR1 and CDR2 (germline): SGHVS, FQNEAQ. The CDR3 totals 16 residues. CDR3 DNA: TGTGCCAGCATCTTGGGGAACAGGGGTTGGACCGGGGAGCTGTTTTTT. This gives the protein CASILGNRGWTGELFF.

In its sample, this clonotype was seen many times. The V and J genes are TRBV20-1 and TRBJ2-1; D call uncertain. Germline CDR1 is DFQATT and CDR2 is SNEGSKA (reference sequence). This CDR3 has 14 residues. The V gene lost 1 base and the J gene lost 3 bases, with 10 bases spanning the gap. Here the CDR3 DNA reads TGCAGTGCTAGAGTGAAGGTCAACTACAATGAGCAGTTCTTC. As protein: CSARVKVNYNEQFF.

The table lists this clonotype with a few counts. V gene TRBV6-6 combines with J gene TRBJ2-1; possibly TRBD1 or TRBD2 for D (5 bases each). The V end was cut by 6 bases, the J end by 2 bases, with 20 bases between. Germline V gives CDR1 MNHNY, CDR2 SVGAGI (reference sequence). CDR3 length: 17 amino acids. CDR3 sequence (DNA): TGTGCCAGCAGACGAGACTACCGGGGCAAAACCTACAATGAGCAGTTCTTC. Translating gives CASRRDYRGKTYNEQFF.

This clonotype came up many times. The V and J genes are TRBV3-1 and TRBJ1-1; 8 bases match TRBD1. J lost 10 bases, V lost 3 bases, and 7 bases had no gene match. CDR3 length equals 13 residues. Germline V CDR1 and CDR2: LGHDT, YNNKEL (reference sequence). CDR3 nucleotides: TGTGCCAGCAGCCATCGACAGGGGCTTGGAGCTTTCTTT. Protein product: CASSHRQGLGAFF.

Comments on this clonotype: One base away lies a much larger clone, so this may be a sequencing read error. Here the CDR3 reads CSAGGQGNSPLNF. CDR3 DNA sequence: TGCAGTGCGGGCGGACAGGGGAATTCACCCCTCAACTTT. The chain recombines TRBV20-1 with TRBJ1-6, with TRBD1 identical over 9 bases. Germline CDR1 and CDR2: DFQATT and SNEGSKA (reference sequence). The CDR3 runs to 13 residues.

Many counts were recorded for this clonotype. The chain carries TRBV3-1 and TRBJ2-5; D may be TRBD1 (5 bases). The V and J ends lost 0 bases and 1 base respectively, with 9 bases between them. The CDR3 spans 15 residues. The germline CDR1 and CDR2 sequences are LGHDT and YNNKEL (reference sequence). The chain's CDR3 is CASSQDRQSQETQYF. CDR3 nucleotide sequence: TGTGCCAGCAGCCAAGATCGACAGAGCCAAGAGACCCAGTACTTC.

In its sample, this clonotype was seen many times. Here the CDR3 DNA reads TGTGCCACCAGCAGAGGAGGGGGAAGCGGCTATGGCTACACCTTC. Its translation: CATSRGGGSGYGYTF. The chain recombines TRBV15 with TRBJ1-2, with a possible D match to TRBD1 (6 bases). Per the germline V gene, CDR1 is LNHNV and CDR2 is YYDKDF (reference sequence). V was pared by 1 base and J by 4 bases, with 13 bases between. The CDR3 extends over 15 amino acids.

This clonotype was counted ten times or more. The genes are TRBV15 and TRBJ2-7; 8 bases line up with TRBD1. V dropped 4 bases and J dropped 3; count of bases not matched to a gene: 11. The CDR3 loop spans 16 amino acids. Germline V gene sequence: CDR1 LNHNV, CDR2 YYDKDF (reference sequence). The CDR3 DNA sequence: TGTGCCACCAGCACTACCGGGACAGGAAAAATCTACGAGCAGTACTTC. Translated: CATSTTGTGKIYEQYF.

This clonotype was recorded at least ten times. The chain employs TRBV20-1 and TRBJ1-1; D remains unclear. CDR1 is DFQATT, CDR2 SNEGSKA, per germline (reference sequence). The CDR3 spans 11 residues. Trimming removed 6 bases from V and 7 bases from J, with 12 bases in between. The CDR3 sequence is CSAASRGEAFF. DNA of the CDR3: TGCAGTGCGGCCAGTCGGGGTGAAGCTTTCTTT.

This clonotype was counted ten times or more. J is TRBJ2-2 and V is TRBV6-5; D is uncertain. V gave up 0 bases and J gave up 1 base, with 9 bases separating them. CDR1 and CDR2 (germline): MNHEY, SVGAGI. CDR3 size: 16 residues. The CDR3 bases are TGTGCCAGCAGTTACTCGTATACGAGGAACACCGGGGAGCTGTTTTTT. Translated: CASSYSYTRNTGELFF.

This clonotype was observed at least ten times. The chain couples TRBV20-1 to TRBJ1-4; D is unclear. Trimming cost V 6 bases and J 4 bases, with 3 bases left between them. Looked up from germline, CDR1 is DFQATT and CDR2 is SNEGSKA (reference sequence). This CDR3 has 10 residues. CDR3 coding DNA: TGCAGTGCCCTTAATGAAAAACTGTTTTTT. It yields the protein CSALNEKLFF.

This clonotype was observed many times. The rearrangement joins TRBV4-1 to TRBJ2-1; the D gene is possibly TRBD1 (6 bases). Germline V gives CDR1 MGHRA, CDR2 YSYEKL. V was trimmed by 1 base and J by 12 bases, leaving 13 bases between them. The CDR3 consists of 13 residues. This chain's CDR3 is CASSQVYRDWQFF. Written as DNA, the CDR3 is TGCGCCAGCAGCCAAGTCTACAGGGATTGGCAGTTCTTC.

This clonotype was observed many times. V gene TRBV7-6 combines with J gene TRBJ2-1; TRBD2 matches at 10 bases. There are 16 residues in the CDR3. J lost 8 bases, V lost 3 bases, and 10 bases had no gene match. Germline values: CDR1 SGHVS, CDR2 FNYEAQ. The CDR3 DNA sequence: TGTGCCAGCAGCTTGGGGTCCAGCGGGGGGGCCTATGAGCAGTTCTTC. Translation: CASSLGSSGGAYEQFF.